The clone carrying this TCR beta chain showed up many times. Its antigen is undetermined. These data are taken from a study of T-cell memory formation after mild COVID-19. Looking at the study overall: Largely, the TCR clusters proved donor specific.

Findings and caveats of the study: For second-wave clones that peaked at day 37, SARS-CoV-2 specificity went unverified. Mostly located in CM and EM were contracting CD4+ clones, with contracting CD8+ clones located in EMRA.

After 5'RACE with constant-segment primers, TCR alpha and TCR beta cDNA libraries carrying sample barcodes and UMIs were obtained. TCRdb re-called the 5' RACE reads through MiXCR, storing one row per CDR3 protein. This sample carries 50,000 to 70,000 distinct CDR3 sequences, 12% of them seen once, and the ten largest clones take around 23%. The CDR3 runs to 14 residues. Between the trimmed V and J ends, which lost 3 bases and 6 bases, there was a span of 12 bases. The genes are TRBV12-3 or TRBV12-4 and TRBJ2-4; D not certain. Material: PBMCs or a T cell subset sorted from them (not recorded which). This sequence was found in a young man who had mild COVID-19 (a few samples of this study predate the infection). Cell type and time point are not known. In DNA form, the CDR3 reads TGTGCCAGCAGTTTGGACGTCACGGGAAACATTCAGTACTTC. As protein: CASSLDVTGNIQYF.